This is a list of T cell receptor beta chains from one sample in a study of blood T cell repertoires in COVID-19. Sequencing was performed with immunoSEQ multiplex PCR; in TCRdb, only in-frame clones are kept and a portion is missing. The sample lists about 16,000 clones; less than 90% were seen once. The specimen sequenced was peripheral blood. The source is a woman aged 80 or over with COVID-19, enrolled during active disease. The CDR3 runs from the conserved cysteine through the conserved F or W. The order of the fields is V gene, clone size, D gene, J gene, CDR3 DNA, CDR3 protein. The D gene is left open where the match is weak. Clone size, where shown, is once, few, many, or a class for clones that have expanded.

TRBV11-2	few	TRBD1	TRBJ1-6	TGTGCCAGCAGTTTCTGGACAGGGAGCCCCTCACCCCTCCACTTT	CASSFWTGSPSPLHF
TRBV7-8	.	TRBD1	TRBJ2-5	TGTGCCAGCAGCTCGGACAGGGCCTATCCGGGGGAGACCCAGTACTTC	CASSSDRAYPGETQYF
TRBV24-1	.	.	TRBJ2-3	TGTGCCACCCGGGGTACTAGCACAGATACGCAGTATTTT	CATRGTSTDTQYF
TRBV4-1	once	TRBD2	TRBJ2-1	TGCGCCAGCAGCCAAGCGGGACTAGCGGGGCGAACTTACAATGAGCAGTTCTTC	CASSQAGLAGRTYNEQFF
TRBV5-6	few	TRBD1	TRBJ1-5	TGTGCCAGCAGCCCCGGGACAGGAGATAATCAGCCCCAGCATTTT	CASSPGTGDNQPQHF
TRBV9	.	.	TRBJ2-5	TGTGCCAGCAGCGTAGGCCCTACTATCGGGGAGACCCAGTACTTC	CASSVGPTIGETQYF
TRBV27	.	.	TRBJ2-3	TGTGCCAGCCGACCACTAGAAGTTCCACAGGATACGCAGTATTTT	CASRPLEVPQDTQYF
TRBV5-1	once	.	TRBJ2-1	TGCGCCAGCAGCCAGGACAGCGGATCCTACAATGAGCAGTTCTTC	CASSQDSGSYNEQFF
TRBV5-1	.	TRBD1	TRBJ1-4	TGCGCCAGCAGAGGGACAGCGAATGAAAAACTGTTTTTT	CASRGTANEKLFF
TRBV12-3/TRBV12-4	.	.	TRBJ2-1	TGTGCCAGCAGTTTTTATAATGAGCAGTTCTTC	CASSFYNEQFF
TRBV7-2	.	.	TRBJ1-3	TGTGCCAGCAGCCTGGACACGAACTCTGGAAACACCATATATTTT	CASSLDTNSGNTIYF
TRBV20-1	.	TRBD2	TRBJ2-1	TGCAGTGCTAGTCGGGGGGGCATGGACAATGAGCAGTTCTTC	CSASRGGMDNEQFF
TRBV28	.	.	TRBJ1-4	TGTGCCAGCAGTTTATTGGCCGGGGGACTGTTTTTT	CASSLLAGGLFF
TRBV19	once	TRBD1	TRBJ1-4	TGTGCCAGTAGTATCCCCCCGGGCAGGGGGCGAGGCCCAACTAATGAAAAACTGTTTTTT	CASSIPPGRGRGPTNEKLFF
TRBV7-9	.	TRBD1	TRBJ1-3	TGTGCCAGCAGCTCCCAGGGGGGCTCTGGAAACACCATATATTTT	CASSSQGGSGNTIYF
TRBV10-3	.	TRBD1	TRBJ2-5	TGTGCCATCAGTACCCGGGACAGGGATGAGACCCAGTACTTC	CAISTRDRDETQYF
TRBV7-8	few	.	TRBJ1-5	TGTGCCAGCACCGACAGTGATAATCAGCCCCAGCATTTT	CASTDSDNQPQHF
TRBV20-1	once	.	TRBJ2-1	TGCAGTGCTAGGAGGCAGTCCGAGCAGTTCTTC	CSARRQSEQFF
TRBV5-6	.	TRBD1	TRBJ2-1	TGTGCCAGCAACCCCTTGGGGACAGGGGGGTACAATGAGCAGTTCTTC	CASNPLGTGGYNEQFF
TRBV7-2	.	TRBD2	TRBJ2-2	TGTGCCAGCAGAACGGGACTAGCGGGAGTAGGGGAGCTGTTTTTT	CASRTGLAGVGELFF
TRBV19	.	.	TRBJ1-2	TGTGCCAGTAGTATGCCAGGTGAGGGCCGCAGCTACACCTTC	CASSMPGEGRSYTF
TRBV27	.	TRBD1	TRBJ2-3	TGTGCCAGCAGTTCCTGGGACGGACAGGGCCTGGCGGATTTT	CASSSWDGQGLADF
TRBV20-1	.	.	TRBJ1-2	TGCAGTGCTAGAGATCGAGGAGGCTACACCTTC	CSARDRGGYTF
TRBV5-1	.	.	TRBJ1-2	TGCGCCAGCAGCCCGGCACAGGGCGCAGGGGATGGCTACACCTTC	CASSPAQGAGDGYTF
TRBV19	.	TRBD2	TRBJ2-2	TGTGCCAGTAGTACTCGGACTAGCGGGAACACCGGGGAGCTGTTTTTT	CASSTRTSGNTGELFF
TRBV3-1/TRBV3-2	few	TRBD1	TRBJ2-2	TGTGCCAGCAGCCAGGCAACCGGGACAGGGCCCGGGGAGCTGTTTTTT	CASSQATGTGPGELFF
TRBV6-5	.	TRBD1	TRBJ1-5	TGTGCCAGCAAGGGGGCAGGTCAGCCCCAGCATTTT	CASKGAGQPQHF
TRBV10-3	.	TRBD2	TRBJ2-3	TGTGCCATCGGTAGCGGGGGAAGCACAGATACGCAGTATTTT	CAIGSGGSTDTQYF
TRBV7-3	.	.	TRBJ2-3	TGTGCCAGCAGCTTATATGGGCATTTGGGCACAGATACGCAGTATTTT	CASSLYGHLGTDTQYF
TRBV21-1	.	.	TRBJ1-2	TGTGCCAGCAGCAAAAGACAGGGCCTCTATGGCTACACCTTC	CASSKRQGLYGYTF
TRBV5-1	.	TRBD1	TRBJ2-1	TGCGCCAGCAGCCCCGGGACAGGGAGGTACAATGAGCAGTTCTTC	CASSPGTGRYNEQFF
TRBV5-1	.	TRBD2	TRBJ2-5	TGCGCCAGCAGCTTGAGTGGGGGGGGAGAGACCCAGTACTTC	CASSLSGGGETQYF
TRBV19	.	TRBD2	TRBJ2-7	TGTGCCAGTAGTAACCGATTAGCGGGAGGGAAAGACGAGCAGTACTTC	CASSNRLAGGKDEQYF
TRBV6-5	.	TRBD2	TRBJ2-1	TGTGCCAGCAGTTACGCGGCTAGCGGGAGCAATGAGCAGTTCTTC	CASSYAASGSNEQFF
TRBV29-1	.	.	TRBJ1-2	TGCAGCGTTGTCTATGACAGGTTAAATGGCTACACCTTC	CSVVYDRLNGYTF
TRBV6-5	.	TRBD1	TRBJ2-7	TGTGCCAGCAGAAACCCGGGACAGAATTACGAGCAGTACTTC	CASRNPGQNYEQYF
TRBV9	.	TRBD1	TRBJ2-2	TGTGCCAGCACCTTGGGACAGGTTAACACCGGGGAGCTGTTTTTT	CASTLGQVNTGELFF
TRBV28	.	.	TRBJ1-5	TGTGCCAGCAGTCACAGGGTTTCCCAGCCCCAGCATTTT	CASSHRVSQPQHF